These T cell receptor beta chains were read from a single sample in a study of shared clonotypes between healthy human individuals. TCRdb keeps only in-frame clones here, not all; method: immunoSEQ multiplex PCR. The sample carries over a million clones, approximately 98% recorded once. The source material was naive CD4+ T cells sorted from blood. The receptor set was obtained from a man between 25 and 39 years old in good health. Both conserved end residues are part of each CDR3. A D gene is named only where the DNA matches it firmly. Only some rows state a clone size, as once, few, many or a class for expanded clones.

j_call | clone_size | d_call | v_call | cdr3_length | cdr3_nt | cdr3_aa
TRBJ2-1 | . | . | TRBV7-2 | 14 | TGTGCCAGCAGCCCCGACCTACCCTACAATGAGCAGTTCTTC | CASSPDLPYNEQFF
TRBJ2-3 | . | . | TRBV11-2 | 15 | TGTGCCAGCAGCCATATCCGGAGGGAGACAGATACGCAGTATTTT | CASSHIRRETDTQYF
TRBJ2-1 | . | . | TRBV19 | 15 | TGTGCCAGTACCGTTGGGGGAGGAAACTACAATGAGCAGTTCTTC | CASTVGGGNYNEQFF
TRBJ2-3 | once | TRBD2 | TRBV6-5 | 15 | TGTGCCAGCAGCTTACAGCGGGAGGGCCACCATACGCAGTATTTT | CASSLQREGHHTQYF
TRBJ2-5 | . | . | TRBV6-5 | 14 | TGTGCCAGCAGTTACCGAGCCGTCCAAGAGACCCAGTACTTC | CASSYRAVQETQYF
TRBJ1-2 | . | . | TRBV18 | 14 | TGTGCCAGCTCACAAACCCAGGGGAACTATGGCTACACCTTC | CASSQTQGNYGYTF
TRBJ2-2 | . | TRBD2 | TRBV27 | 18 | TGTGCCAGCAGTGTACCGGGACTAGCGGTACCGAACACCGGGGAGCTGTTTTTT | CASSVPGLAVPNTGELFF
TRBJ2-1 | . | TRBD1 | TRBV6-5 | 15 | TGTGCCAGCAGCACAACAGGGGGCGCGAATAATGAGCAGTTCTTC | CASSTTGGANNEQFF
TRBJ1-1 | . | . | TRBV5-1 | 14 | TGCGCCAGCAGCGGAGGAGGGGACGGCACTGAAGCTTTCTTT | CASSGGGDGTEAFF
TRBJ1-1 | . | . | TRBV5-1 | 14 | TGCGCCAGCAGGCCGCAGGGGATGAACACTGAAGCTTTCTTT | CASRPQGMNTEAFF
TRBJ1-1 | once | . | TRBV6-5 | 13 | TGTGCCAGCAGTTCCCTTGTGAACACTGAAGCTTTCTTT | CASSSLVNTEAFF
TRBJ2-2 | . | . | TRBV5-1 | 14 | TGCGCCAGCAGCTCGGACCCGTACACCGGGGAGCTGTTTTTT | CASSSDPYTGELFF
TRBJ1-2 | . | TRBD1 | TRBV10-3 | 13 | TGTGCCTCTGGGACAGGGGATAACTATGGCTACACCTTC | CASGTGDNYGYTF
TRBJ2-2 | . | . | TRBV5-1 | 16 | TGCGCCAGCAGCTTGGCCGTCCCGGGGGTGTCCGGGGAGCTGTTTTTT | CASSLAVPGVSGELFF
TRBJ2-5 | . | TRBD1 | TRBV2 | 14 | TGTGCCAGCAGGGACAGGAGGTACCAAGAGACCCAGTACTTC | CASRDRRYQETQYF
TRBJ2-7 | once | . | TRBV7-2 | 15 | TGTGCCAGCAGCTTAGAATATCCTCGACGGACGGGTTGGTACTTC | CASSLEYPRRTGWYF
TRBJ1-2 | once | . | TRBV18 | 13 | TGTGCCAGCTCACCACCAGGGCGAGGAGGCTACACCTTC | CASSPPGRGGYTF
TRBJ1-2 | . | . | TRBV6-1 | 12 | TGTGCCAGCAGTCAAACCCGCTATGGCTACACCTTC | CASSQTRYGYTF
TRBJ2-5 | . | TRBD2 | TRBV7-6 | 14 | TGTGCCAGCAGCTTCGGCGGGAGCAAAGAGACCCAGTACTTC | CASSFGGSKETQYF
TRBJ1-2 | . | . | TRBV6-5 | 14 | TGTGCCAGCAGTTACTCGACCGATAACTATGGCTACACCTTC | CASSYSTDNYGYTF
TRBJ2-5 | . | TRBD1 | TRBV15 | 14 | TGTGCCACCAGCAGACAGGGGGCCCAAGAGACCCAGTACTTC | CATSRQGAQETQYF
TRBJ2-7 | . | TRBD1 | TRBV5-6 | 16 | TGTGCCAGCAGCTTGTTGCGGGACAGGGGGGGCCACGAGCAGTACTTC | CASSLLRDRGGHEQYF
TRBJ2-7 | . | . | TRBV29-1 | 13 | TGCAGCGTTGACTTGCAGGGAGAGTACGAGCAGTACTTC | CSVDLQGEYEQYF
TRBJ1-5 | . | . | TRBV7-3 | 13 | TGTGCCAGCAGCGACGGACCTAATCAGCCCCAGCATTTT | CASSDGPNQPQHF
TRBJ1-2 | . | TRBD1 | TRBV29-1 | 10 | TGCAGCGCTGGACAGGAGAGCTACACCTTC | CSAGQESYTF
TRBJ2-7 | . | TRBD1 | TRBV23-1 | 18 | TGCGCCAGCAGCCCCAGGGACAGCGTGTTCCTTGGTAAGCCCGAGCAGTACTTC | CASSPRDSVFLGKPEQYF
TRBJ2-2 | . | . | TRBV2 | 13 | TGTGCCAGCAGTGTGACGACGGCCGGGGAGCTGTTTTTT | CASSVTTAGELFF
TRBJ2-7 | . | . | TRBV7-2 | 14 | TGTGCCAGCAGTGATCCGGACTATTTATACGAGCAGTACTTC | CASSDPDYLYEQYF
TRBJ2-2 | . | . | TRBV5-1 | 16 | TGCGCCAGCAGCTTGGTTGGGCACGAGGGAGGCCGGGAGCTGTTTTTT | CASSLVGHEGGRELFF
TRBJ1-2 | . | . | TRBV6-6 | 15 | TGTGCCAGCAGTTACGGGGGGGTCCTCGCTAATGGCTACACCTTC | CASSYGGVLANGYTF
TRBJ1-4 | . | . | TRBV7-9 | 17 | TGTGCCAGCAGCCTCGGATCACGAACGGGGGGTGTGGAAAAACTGTTTTTT | CASSLGSRTGGVEKLFF
TRBJ1-2 | . | . | TRBV28 | 13 | TGTGCCAGCTTTTCCGGGCCTTCCTATGGCTACACCTTC | CASFSGPSYGYTF
TRBJ1-1 | once | . | TRBV18 | 14 | TGTGCCAGCTCACTACAGGAGGGAGGCCCTGAAGCTTTCTTT | CASSLQEGGPEAFF
TRBJ2-2 | . | . | TRBV9 | 14 | TGTGCCAGCACCTTCGGACTAAACACCGGGGAGCTGTTTTTT | CASTFGLNTGELFF
TRBJ1-2 | . | . | TRBV19 | 14 | TGTGCCAGTAGTATAGCAGGGGTGGACTATGGCTACACCTTC | CASSIAGVDYGYTF
TRBJ2-7 | . | . | TRBV5-1 | 14 | TGCGCCAGCAGCTTGACGGGGGCTACCTACGAGCAGTACTTC | CASSLTGATYEQYF
TRBJ2-3 | . | . | TRBV5-6 | 18 | TGTGCCAGCAGCTTGGCCCGAAGGGAGCCGGCCTTCACAGATACGCAGTATTTT | CASSLARREPAFTDTQYF
TRBJ1-2 | . | . | TRBV18 | 16 | TGTGCCAGCTCACCATCGTCCGTGCAGGGGAACTATGGCTACACCTTC | CASSPSSVQGNYGYTF
TRBJ1-5 | . | . | TRBV7-2 | 15 | TGTGCCAGCAGCTTAGCCGGACCCAGCAATCAGCCCCAGCATTTT | CASSLAGPSNQPQHF
TRBJ1-2 | few | . | TRBV2 | 13 | TGTGCCAGCAGTGAAGCCCCGGGCGGTGGCTACACCTTC | CASSEAPGGGYTF
TRBJ1-5 | . | . | TRBV6-1 | 15 | TGTGCCAGCAGTGAAGCGTTGAATAGCAATCAGCCCCAGCATTTT | CASSEALNSNQPQHF
TRBJ1-3 | . | . | TRBV27 | 16 | TGTGCCAGCAGAGACATAGACGGGAGTACTGGAAACACCATATATTTT | CASRDIDGSTGNTIYF
TRBJ2-1 | once | TRBD2 | TRBV29-1 | 15 | TGCAGCGTTGAAGACGGACTAGCGGGAGGCAATGAGCAGTTCTTC | CSVEDGLAGGNEQFF
TRBJ1-1 | few | TRBD1 | TRBV6-6 | 13 | TGTGCCAGCCTTACAGGGGTGAACACTGAAGCTTTCTTT | CASLTGVNTEAFF
TRBJ2-3 | . | . | TRBV2 | 14 | TGTGCCAGCAGTGTTCGGCAGAGCACAGATACGCAGTATTTT | CASSVRQSTDTQYF
TRBJ2-7 | . | TRBD2 | TRBV7-2 | 15 | TGTGCCAGCAGCTTAGTGACTAGCGGACTCTACGAGCAGTACTTC | CASSLVTSGLYEQYF
TRBJ1-2 | . | . | TRBV29-1 | 12 | TGCAGCGTTGAAAGAGGGAGTCGGGGCTACACCTTC | CSVERGSRGYTF
TRBJ2-2 | . | . | TRBV7-6 | 13 | TGTGCCAGCAGCTACATCAGGGCCGGGGAGCTGTTTTTT | CASSYIRAGELFF
TRBJ2-3 | . | . | TRBV11-2 | 11 | TGTGCCAGCAGAAGAACAGATACGCAGTATTTT | CASRRTDTQYF
TRBJ2-5 | once | TRBD1 | TRBV28 | 17 | TGTGCCAGCAGTCCTAGGGACAGGTTACGACTAATAGAGACCCAGTACTTC | CASSPRDRLRLIETQYF
TRBJ2-7 | . | TRBD1 | TRBV5-1 | 19 | TGCGCCAGCAGCCTCCGATCCGGGACAGAATATTCTGCCAGGCGGGAGCAGTACTTC | CASSLRSGTEYSARREQYF
TRBJ2-7 | . | . | TRBV15 | 14 | TGTGCCACCAGCAGAGATAACGGCCGATACGAGCAGTACTTC | CATSRDNGRYEQYF
TRBJ1-5 | . | . | TRBV6-5 | 14 | TGTGCCAGCAGTCTTCTAGGGGGATGGCAGCCCCAGCATTTT | CASSLLGGWQPQHF
TRBJ2-7 | . | . | TRBV5-1 | 17 | TGCGCCAGCAGCTTAGTACCGGTTGGGGGAATTTACTACGAGCAGTACTTC | CASSLVPVGGIYYEQYF
TRBJ2-1 | . | TRBD1 | TRBV18 | 17 | TGTGCCAGCTCACCGGTGACAGGGCCTAGCTCCTACAATGAGCAGTTCTTC | CASSPVTGPSSYNEQFF
TRBJ2-1 | . | TRBD1 | TRBV2 | 14 | TGTGCCAGCAACCGGGACAGGGCGATCAATGAGCAGTTCTTC | CASNRDRAINEQFF
TRBJ2-7 | . | . | TRBV11-2 | 16 | TGTGCCAGCAGCGTAGAAGGCGGTTGGGAATCCTACGAGCAGTACTTC | CASSVEGGWESYEQYF
TRBJ2-7 | . | TRBD2 | TRBV18 | 16 | TGTGCCAGCTCACCCCCGACTAGCGGGAGGGCCTACGAGCAGTACTTC | CASSPPTSGRAYEQYF
TRBJ2-7 | . | . | TRBV5-7 | 14 | TGTGCCAGCAGCTTGGAAAGACAGTCGGGCGAGCAGTACTTC | CASSLERQSGEQYF
TRBJ1-4 | . | . | TRBV7-2 | 14 | TGTGCCAGCAGCTTAGCCCCAACTAATGAAAAACTGTTTTTT | CASSLAPTNEKLFF